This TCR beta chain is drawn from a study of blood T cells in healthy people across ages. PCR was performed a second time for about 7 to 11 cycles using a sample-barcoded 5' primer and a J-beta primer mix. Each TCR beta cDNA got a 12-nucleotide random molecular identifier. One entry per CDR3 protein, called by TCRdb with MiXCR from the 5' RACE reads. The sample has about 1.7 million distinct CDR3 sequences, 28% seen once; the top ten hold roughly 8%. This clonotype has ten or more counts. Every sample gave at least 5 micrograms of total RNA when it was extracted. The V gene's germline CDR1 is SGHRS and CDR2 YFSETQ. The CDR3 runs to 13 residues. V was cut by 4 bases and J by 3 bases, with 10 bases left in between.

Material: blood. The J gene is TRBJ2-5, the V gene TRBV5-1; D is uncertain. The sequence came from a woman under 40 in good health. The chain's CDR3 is CASSNRREETQYF. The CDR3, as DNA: TGCGCCAGCAGCAACAGAAGGGAAGAGACCCAGTACTTC.